This T cell receptor (beta chain) was recovered during a study of blood T cell repertoires in COVID-19. At the level of the study: T cells, B-cell-depleted T cells, or PBMCs provided the cDNA or gDNA that served as material.

The table came from immunoSEQ multiplex PCR; TCRdb's copy has only in-frame clones and leaves some out. In the table there are about 130,000 clones, approximately 80% of which are singletons. The V gene's germline CDR1 is SGHTA and CDR2 FQGNSA. V was pared by 5 bases and J by 0 bases, with 14 bases between. CDR3 size: 15 residues. The receptor was isolated from a woman of 80 years or more with acute or convalescent COVID-19. The material sequenced was peripheral blood. The chain joins TRBV7-2 to TRBJ2-7, with D perhaps matching TRBD1 (6 bases). CDR3 bases: TGTGCCAGCAGCGCTGACAGGCACAACTCCTACGAGCAGTACTTC. Its translation is CASSADRHNSYEQYF.